These 30 T cell receptor beta chains were all obtained from the same sample, sequenced in a study of blood T cell repertoires in COVID-19 (dated by TCRdb to the early 2020s). Library method: the immunoSEQ multiplex PCR assay. TCRdb took over this immuneACCESS table, retaining in-frame rearrangements with V and J assigned. Such tables are incomplete; in checked studies, under half of the missing clones stem from an unresolved V gene, and the remainder is unexplained. Counted in this sample were 250,000 to 350,000 clones; 87% of them appeared once. The ten largest clones add up to approximately 5% of the sample. The sample was PBMCs or T cells enriched from blood (not recorded which). The receptors were sampled from a woman under 40 who had recovered from COVID-19.

The chain recombines TRBV14 with TRBJ1-1; 7 bases agree with TRBD1. The germline CDR1 and CDR2 sequences are SGHDN and FVKESK. Losses at the gene ends were 5 bases for V and 5 bases for J; bases not matched to a gene: 11. The CDR3 is 15 residues long. The CDR3 nucleotides read TGTGCCAGCAGCTCTACCGGGACAGTAAGAACTGAAGCTTTCTTT. This codes for CASSSTGTVRTEAFF.

This chain joins TRBV15 and TRBJ2-5; 11 nucleotides align to TRBD2. Looked up from germline, CDR1 is LNHNV and CDR2 is YYDKDF (reference sequence). V lost 6 bases to trimming and J lost 3 bases; unmatched junction nucleotides: 3. The CDR3 covers 14 residues. CDR3 loop: CATRLAGGEETQYF. CDR3 nucleotides: TGTGCCACCAGGTTAGCGGGGGGGGAAGAGACCCAGTACTTC.

The chain recombines TRBV19 with TRBJ1-6, with 10 bases fitting TRBD1. Per germline, CDR1 LNHDA and CDR2 SQIVND (reference sequence). Trimming at V came to 6 bases and at J to 0 bases, leaving 14 bases not matched to a gene. This CDR3 comprises 20 residues. The CDR3 loop is CASSPRYGTGASSYNSPLHF. CDR3 nucleotides: TGTGCCAGTAGCCCTCGATACGGGACAGGGGCGAGCTCCTATAATTCACCCCTCCACTTT.

V usage is TRBV5-1 and J usage is TRBJ2-2, with D perhaps matching TRBD1 (5 bases). Trimming took off 0 bases at V and 4 bases at J, with 10 bases between the two ends. Germline CDR1 is SGHRS and CDR2 is YFSETQ. The CDR3 contains 15 residues. This chain's CDR3 is CASSLEGQSTGELFF. The CDR3 DNA sequence: TGCGCCAGCAGCTTGGAGGGGCAGTCCACCGGGGAGCTGTTTTTT.

This clone has a single count. The CDR3 here is CASSFSPRGGYTF. The CDR3, as DNA: TGTGCCAGCAGTTTCTCACCCCGGGGTGGCTACACCTTC. V is TRBV12-3 or TRBV12-4 and J is TRBJ1-2, with D hard to call. The V end was cut by 3 bases, the J end by 7 bases, with 12 bases between. The CDR3 has 13 amino acids.

This clone was seen a few times. The V and J genes are TRBV30 and TRBJ1-2; D gene ambiguous. From germline, CDR1 is GTSNPN and CDR2 SVGIG (reference sequence). The V end lost 2 bases, the J end lost 1 base, and 14 bases lay between the germline ends. CDR3 size: 15 residues. The CDR3: CAWSTSYGFNYGYTF. CDR3 nucleotides: TGTGCCTGGAGTACCTCGTACGGTTTTAACTATGGCTACACCTTC. Complete variable domain (other parts from reference TRBV30 and TRBJ1-2): SQTIHQWPATLVQPVGSPLSLECTVEGTSNPNLYWYRQAAGRGLQLLFYSVGIGQISSEVPQNLSASRPQDRQFILSSKKLLLSDSGFYLCAWSTSYGFNYGYTFGSGTRLTVV.

The chain links TRBV7-3 to TRBJ1-6, with a possible D match to TRBD1 (5 bases). The CDR3 length is 14 residues. CDR1 and CDR2 from the germline V gene are SGHTA and FQGTGA. The ends were cut back, 2 bases at V and 9 bases at J, with 11 bases in the middle. In nucleotides, the CDR3 is TGTGCCAGCAGCTTAGGGGCCCTTGGTTCACCCCTCCACTTT. This gives the protein CASSLGALGSPLHF.

This clone appeared a single time. This CDR3 reads CASSPSSGTGGEKLFF. CDR3 DNA sequence: TGCGCCAGCAGCCCGAGTTCCGGGACAGGGGGCGAAAAACTGTTTTTT. The V gene is TRBV5-1, the J gene TRBJ1-4; TRBD1 aligns across 12 bases. V shed 4 bases and J 8 bases; nucleotides not matched to a gene: 9. CDR3 size: 16 residues. The germline V gene has CDR1 SGHRS and CDR2 YFSETQ.

The chain links TRBV5-1 to TRBJ2-7; 8 bases match TRBD1. In germline, CDR1 is SGHRS, CDR2 YFSETQ. The CDR3 spans 13 residues. Trimming cost V 3 bases and J 7 bases; bases outside gene matches: 6. CDR3 in amino acids: CASSSATGGEQYF. The CDR3 DNA reads as TGCGCCAGCAGCTCGGCCACAGGGGGGGAGCAGTACTTC.

The V call is TRBV6-6, the J call TRBJ1-3; 7 bases fit TRBD1. The CDR3 is made up of 23 amino acids. With V trimmed by 5 bases and J by 0 bases, 28 bases remained unmatched. In germline, CDR1 is MNHNY, CDR2 SVGAGI (reference sequence). CDR3 coding DNA: TGTGCCAGCAGTCTCGCCGGGACAGAAACGAAGGGGTCCGTGTCGGCCTCTGGAAACACCATATATTTT. Protein: CASSLAGTETKGSVSASGNTIYF.

The chain combines TRBV30 with TRBJ1-2; 11 bases fit TRBD1. Unmatched junction bases numbered 2, after V lost 1 base and J lost 1 base. Germline V CDR1 and CDR2: GTSNPN, SVGIG (reference sequence). The CDR3 runs to 15 residues. CDR3 amino acids: CAWSAGTGGNYGYTF. The CDR3 DNA sequence: TGTGCCTGGAGTGCCGGGACAGGGGGTAACTATGGCTACACCTTC. Drawing the rest from reference TRBV30 and TRBJ1-2, the complete variable domain is SQTIHQWPATLVQPVGSPLSLECTVEGTSNPNLYWYRQAAGRGLQLLFYSVGIGQISSEVPQNLSASRPQDRQFILSSKKLLLSDSGFYLCAWSAGTGGNYGYTFGSGTRLTVV.

This clone was seen a single time. The chain uses TRBV28 and TRBJ1-4; 9 bases map to TRBD1. J was trimmed by 8 bases and V by 6 bases; bases with no gene match: 10. This CDR3 comprises 15 residues. The germline CDR1 and CDR2 sequences are MDHEN and SYDVKM. The CDR3 DNA is TGTGCCAGCAGCCGTACAGGGGGCGTAGGGGAAAAACTGTTTTTT. Translation gives CASSRTGGVGEKLFF.

A remark on this clone: An end of the junction does not agree with germline; a read error may underlie this. J is TRBJ2-3 and V is TRBV7-7, with D maybe TRBD1 (8 bases). The CDR3 consists of 14 residues. Germline-derived CDR1 and CDR2 are SSHAT and FNYEAQ (reference sequence). The CDR3 nucleotides read TGTGCTAGCAGCCCCACAGGGGGGGCAGATACGCAGTATTTT. Protein: CASSPTGGADTQYF.

The chain is built from TRBV10-3 and TRBJ2-1, with 16 bases that match TRBD2. CDR1 ENHRY and CDR2 SYGVKD come from the germline V gene. V lost 10 bases and J lost 0; bases outside the gene matches: 6. CDR3 length: 17 residues. In DNA, the CDR3 is TGTGCCACCGCGGGACTAGCGGGGGGGAGCTCCTACAATGAGCAGTTCTTC. It is translated as CATAGLAGGSSYNEQFF.

This chain connects TRBV27 to TRBJ2-5, with 7 bases identical to TRBD1. Trimming at V came to 5 bases and at J to 2 bases, leaving 17 bases not matched to a gene. The CDR3 is 18 residues long. The germline CDR1 and CDR2 sequences are MNHEY and SMNVEV (reference sequence). The CDR3 protein is CASSPHPLLTGPQETQYF. In DNA form, the CDR3 reads TGTGCCAGCAGTCCGCATCCCCTCCTGACAGGGCCTCAAGAGACCCAGTACTTC.

There are a few counts of this clone. V gene TRBV29-1 combines with J gene TRBJ1-4; no clear D. The germline V and J ends were trimmed by 6 bases and 4 bases, with 9 bases remaining between them. Germline loops: CDR1 SQVTM, CDR2 ANQGSEA. The CDR3 contains 12 residues. The DNA of the CDR3 is TGCAGCGTGTATTGGCATAATGAAAAACTGTTTTTT. This codes for CSVYWHNEKLFF.

The chain joins TRBV9 to TRBJ2-7; no reliable D call. Between the trimmed V and J ends, which lost 5 bases and 6 bases, there was a span of 9 bases. This CDR3 contains 11 residues. Germline CDR1 SGDLS, CDR2 YYNGEE. CDR3 sequence reads: CASSPLCEQYF. The CDR3 nucleotides are TGTGCCAGCAGTCCCCTTTGCGAGCAGTACTTC.

The chain combines TRBV7-2 with TRBJ1-1; the D is unclear. This CDR3 spans 14 amino acids. Looked up from germline, CDR1 is SGHTA and CDR2 is FQGNSA. V lost 1 base to trimming and J lost 0 bases, with 6 bases between them. DNA for the CDR3: TGTGCCAGCAGCTTAGGCGTCTTGAACACTGAAGCTTTCTTT. Amino acids: CASSLGVLNTEAFF.

This clone was seen just once. The V call is TRBV18, the J call TRBJ1-2, with 8 positions matching TRBD1. The length of the CDR3 is 15 residues. The junction had 7 bases not matched to a gene; V was cut back by 3 bases and J by 4 bases. The germline CDR1 and CDR2 sequences are KGHSH and LQKENI. CDR3 protein: CASSPNDRGAYGYTF. As DNA, the CDR3 is TGTGCCAGCTCACCTAACGACAGGGGCGCCTATGGCTACACCTTC.

J is TRBJ2-2 and V is TRBV27; no clear D gene. Germline CDR1 and CDR2: MNHEY and SMNVEV (reference sequence). Trimming took off 3 bases at V and 2 bases at J, with 4 bases between the two ends. The CDR3 sequence is 13 residues long. This CDR3 reads CASSFINTGELFF. As DNA, the CDR3 is TGTGCCAGCAGTTTTATCAACACCGGGGAGCTGTTTTTT.

This chain connects TRBV30 to TRBJ1-2; tentative D call: TRBD1 (6 bases). The V gene's germline CDR1 is GTSNPN and CDR2 SVGIG (reference sequence). With 2 bases removed from V and 4 bases from J, the gap between germline ends came to 14 bases. The CDR3 has 14 amino acids. The CDR3 protein is CAWSSRGWGYGYTF. The CDR3 region has the DNA TGTGCCTGGAGTAGTAGGGGGTGGGGCTATGGCTACACCTTC.

The chain couples TRBV5-1 to TRBJ1-5, with 8 bases fitting TRBD1. From germline, CDR1 is SGHRS and CDR2 YFSETQ. Unmatched junction bases numbered 9, after V lost 4 bases and J lost 6 bases. The CDR3 extends over 15 amino acids. The CDR3 loop is CASSPAGTGSQPQHF. CDR3 DNA: TGCGCCAGCAGCCCCGCCGGGACAGGCTCTCAGCCCCAGCATTTT.

The chain carries TRBV12-1 and TRBJ2-5; TRBD2, the D gene given by the table, was not confirmed from the DNA. TRBV12-1 is noted as a pseudogene. The CDR3 has 17 residues. The CDR3 region has the DNA TGTGCCAGCAGGCCACTCGGGGGGGATGTGAATCAAGAGACCCAGTACTTC. Translated: CASRPLGGDVNQETQYF.

The V and J genes are TRBV9 and TRBJ1-3; D call uncertain. CDR3 size: 14 residues. Trimming stripped 0 bases from V and 4 bases from J, with 8 bases between. Germline V gene data show CDR1 as SGDLS and CDR2 as YYNGEE. The CDR3 DNA is TGTGCCAGCAGCGTAGGCGAGTCGGGAAACACCATATATTTT. This codes for CASSVGESGNTIYF.

The sample holds one count of this clone. V and J are TRBV2 and TRBJ2-7, with TRBD1 as a possible D gene (5 bases). Germline loops: CDR1 SNHLY, CDR2 FYNNEI. Trimming left V 1 base short and J 3 bases short, with 10 bases between. This CDR3 comprises 14 residues. CDR3: CASSEGDSVYEQYF. The CDR3 region has the DNA TGTGCCAGCAGTGAAGGTGACAGCGTCTACGAGCAGTACTTC.

This chain connects TRBV6-5 to TRBJ1-1; D is uncertain. The CDR3 length is 15 residues. Germline CDR1 MNHEY, CDR2 SVGAGI. Trimming stripped 10 bases from V and 0 bases from J, with 18 bases between. CDR3 nucleotides: TGTGCCACCCCCGGGAATGGTGAGATGAACACTGAAGCTTTCTTT. It yields the protein CATPGNGEMNTEAFF.

J is TRBJ1-3 and V is TRBV12-3 or TRBV12-4; D gene ambiguous. The CDR3 has 13 residues. Trimming left V 5 bases short and J 4 bases short, with 9 bases between. The CDR3 DNA sequence: TGTGCCAGCAGTCGGACGGGGGGAAACACCATATATTTT. Translating it yields CASSRTGGNTIYF.

This chain joins TRBV19 and TRBJ1-2; unclear D gene. Germline V gene lookup returns CDR1 LNHDA and CDR2 SQIVND (reference sequence). The CDR3 consists of 13 residues. Deletions cut 3 bases from V and 4 bases from J, with 9 bases between. DNA of the CDR3: TGTGCCAGTAGTATCAAGTCGGGCTATGGCTACACCTTC. It codes for CASSIKSGYGYTF.

The J gene is TRBJ1-4, the V gene TRBV6-5, with a tentative D call TRBD1 (5 bases). This CDR3 comprises 15 residues. V lost 5 bases, J lost 4 bases, and 14 bases lay in between. Germline V CDR1 and CDR2: MNHEY, SVGAGI. The CDR3 sequence is CASSPRTTGNEKLFF. The CDR3 coding sequence is TGTGCCAGCAGTCCCCGGACAACGGGTAATGAAAAACTGTTTTTT.

The rearrangement joins TRBV18 to TRBJ2-2, with a weak D call TRBD1 (5 bases). Between the trimmed V and J ends, which lost 4 bases and 1 base, there was a span of 22 bases. Germline CDR1 KGHSH, CDR2 LQKENI. This CDR3 has 19 residues. As DNA, the CDR3 is TGTGCCAGCTCACTCATAGGCTGGGTTGACAGTTGGAACACCGGGGAGCTGTTTTTT. This encodes CASSLIGWVDSWNTGELFF.